This T cell receptor beta chain is drawn from a study of monozygotic twins with inflammatory bowel disease. The CDR3 is made up of 18 amino acids. CDR1 and CDR2 from the germline V gene are SGHRS and YFSETQ. Whole-study results and caveats: Reduced clonotype sharing with other individuals was observed in IBD patients relative to healthy twins, especially with disease activity. Similarity of repertoires did not differ between concordant and discordant twins, possibly from limited power. No discrimination was achieved between different T cell subtypes.

Concerning this clonotype itself: The antigen is unknown.

No DNA is given; TCRdb re-called the 5' RACE reads and lists each CDR3 protein once. In total, the table holds 80,000 or so distinct CDR3 sequences. Per donor there was one draw, yielding a blood sample of 2.5 ml. The clonotype originates from a human donor with ulcerative colitis or Crohn's disease, or a healthy co-twin of an affected twin (not recorded which). Material: blood. The chain employs TRBV5-1 and TRBJ2-5; TCRdb outputs TRBD1, but without DNA this stays unchecked. The CDR3 protein is CASSRTQGQRLVVETQYF.